The clone carrying this T cell receptor (beta chain) was recorded many times. Its specificity is not known. Trimming removed 5 bases from V and 3 bases from J, with 11 bases in between. The CDR3 is 13 residues long. The sample belongs to a study of T-cell memory formation after mild COVID-19. About the study: The study found TCR clusters largely donor specific.

Study-level results: Researchers report contracting CD4+ clones mostly in CM and EM, with CD8+ clones in EMRA. What remained unconfirmed was the SARS-CoV-2 specificity of second-wave clones peaking on day 37. There was a balanced CD4/CD8 profile in clones contracting day 15 to 85, and later expanders leaned CD4+.

MiXCR was run by TCRdb on the 5' RACE reads, yielding one entry per CDR3 protein. The sample yields about 610,000 distinct CDR3 sequences, around 16% seen once. The clonotype comes from an adult woman who had mild COVID-19 (a few samples of this study predate the infection). Cell type and time point are not known. Sequenced material: PBMCs or a T cell subset sorted from them (not recorded which). J is TRBJ2-7 and V is TRBV12-3 or TRBV12-4; a possible D gene is TRBD2 (5 bases). In nucleotides, the CDR3 is TGTGCCAGCAGTCCTGGACGGGGCTACGAGCAGTACTTC. Its protein product is CASSPGRGYEQYF.